The T cell receptor beta chain under discussion was sequenced for a study of cytomegalovirus exposure and HLA in healthy donors. General study points: There were reportedly fewer N-insertions in an Asian-associated ancestry cluster than the approximately 630-donor mean, in a later analysis. The later analysis indicated that the majority of CMV-associated TCR beta chains appeared HLA-restricted.

It was with 60 Vbeta and 13 Jbeta primers that the PCR ran. Sequencing was performed with immunoSEQ multiplex PCR; in TCRdb, only in-frame clones are kept and a portion is missing. Of about 130,000 clones in the sample, 75% were seen once. Of note for this clone: As yet, its antigen is unknown.

V lost 4 bases and J lost 6; bases outside the gene matches: 7. This CDR3 has 14 amino acids. This sequence joins TRBV5-3 and TRBJ2-7; TRBD2 matches 10 bases. TRBV5-3 is an ORF, and what it does is uncertain. The clonotype originates from a man aged 30-40 years in good health and CMV-seronegative. Material: PBMCs. CDR3 sequence: CARSRTSGKVEQYF. CDR3 DNA sequence: TGTGCCAGAAGCAGGACTAGCGGAAAAGTCGAGCAGTACTTC.